This T cell receptor (beta chain) came from a study of OX40 agonist ivuxolimab in advanced cancers. For the study at large: The patients received agonistic anti-OX40 (CD134) antibody ivuxolimab. Study outcomes and limitations: Individuals who were partial responders at 0.1-3.0 mg/kg had clonal expansion that ranked among the lowest.

TCRdb's table, derived via immunoSEQ multiplex PCR, lists solely in-frame clones and lacks some. The data contain around 32,000 clones, more than 70% of them seen just once; the ten biggest clones take up approximately 26%. The length of the CDR3 is 13 residues. V was pared by 3 bases and J by 4 bases, with 1 base of the junction left unmatched. CDR1 and CDR2 (germline): LGHNA, YNFKEQ. Of note for this clone: What it binds is not known.

This specimen was CD4+ or CD8+ T cells sorted from blood, taken in a trial of the OX40 agonist ivuxolimab. The V gene is TRBV4-2, the J gene TRBJ2-7; 9 positions match TRBD1. The clonotype originates from an adult with an advanced solid tumor such as melanoma, head and neck, liver or kidney cancer. This CDR3 is CASSQGTGYEQYF. Written as DNA, the CDR3 is TGTGCCAGCAGCCAGGGGACAGGGTACGAGCAGTACTTC.